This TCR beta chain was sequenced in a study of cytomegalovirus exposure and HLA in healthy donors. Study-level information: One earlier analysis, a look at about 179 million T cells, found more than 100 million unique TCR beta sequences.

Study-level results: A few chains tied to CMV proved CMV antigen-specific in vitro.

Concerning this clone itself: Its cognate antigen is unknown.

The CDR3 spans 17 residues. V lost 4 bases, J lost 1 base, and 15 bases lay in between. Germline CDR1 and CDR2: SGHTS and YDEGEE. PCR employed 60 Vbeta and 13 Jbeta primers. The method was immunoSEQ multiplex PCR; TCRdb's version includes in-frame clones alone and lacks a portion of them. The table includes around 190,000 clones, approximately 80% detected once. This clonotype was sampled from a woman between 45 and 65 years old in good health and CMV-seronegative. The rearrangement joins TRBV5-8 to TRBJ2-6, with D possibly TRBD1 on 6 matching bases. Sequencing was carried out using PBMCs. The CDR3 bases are TGTGCCAGCAGCACGAAGACAACAGGGTCTGGGGCCAACGTCCTGACTTTC. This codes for CASSTKTTGSGANVLTF.